The rows below give T cell receptor beta chains drawn from one sample of a study of blood T cells in healthy people across ages. TCRdb reprocessed the 5' RACE reads via MiXCR and lists one record per CDR3 protein. This table has about 1,400,000 distinct CDR3 sequences, approximately 59% appearing once. The sample comprised blood. Source of these receptors: a young man in good health. CDR3s include the opening cysteine and the closing phenylalanine or tryptophan. A D gene is named only where the DNA matches it firmly. Only part of the rows carry a size: once, few, many, or a class if the clone is expanded.

v_gene: TRBV5-1
d_gene: -
abundance: -
j_gene: TRBJ2-7
CDR3nt: TGCGCCAGCAGCGAGGAGGTTGGGGCTAGCGCGTACAATGAGCAGTACTTC
CDR3aa: CASSEEVGASAYNEQYF

v_gene: TRBV20-1
d_gene: TRBD2
abundance: -
j_gene: TRBJ2-7
CDR3nt: TGCAGTGCTAGAGATATGGCTAGCGGGAGCTACGAGCAGTACTTC
CDR3aa: CSARDMASGSYEQYF

v_gene: TRBV24-1
d_gene: TRBD1
abundance: -
j_gene: TRBJ1-1
CDR3nt: TGTGCCACCAGTGATTTAAGGGCCAGGGGGCCTTTCCCGCCCAGAGCTTTCTTT
CDR3aa: CATSDLRARGPFPPRAFF

v_gene: TRBV29-1
d_gene: -
abundance: -
j_gene: TRBJ2-3
CDR3nt: TGCAGCGTTGAGGGCAGGGAGACAGATACGCAGTATTTT
CDR3aa: CSVEGRETDTQYF

v_gene: TRBV4-1
d_gene: -
abundance: -
j_gene: TRBJ2-1
CDR3nt: TGCGCCAGCAGCCTCAACGGCAACCAGCGAGTCGATGAGCAGTTCTTC
CDR3aa: CASSLNGNQRVDEQFF

v_gene: TRBV20-1
d_gene: -
abundance: -
j_gene: TRBJ2-3
CDR3nt: TGCAGTGCACGGAGGACAGTCTCTAGCACAGATACGCAGTATTTT
CDR3aa: CSARRTVSSTDTQYF

v_gene: TRBV20-1
d_gene: -
abundance: -
j_gene: TRBJ2-1
CDR3nt: TGCAGTGCTAGAAGGCAGTACAATGAGCAGTTCTTC
CDR3aa: CSARRQYNEQFF

v_gene: TRBV4-1
d_gene: -
abundance: -
j_gene: TRBJ1-2
CDR3nt: TGCGCCAGCAGCCATGAACAGGGAAGTGGCTACACCTTC
CDR3aa: CASSHEQGSGYTF

v_gene: TRBV6-1
d_gene: -
abundance: -
j_gene: TRBJ1-1
CDR3nt: TGTGCCAGCAGTGTAGAACGGAATGACATGAACACTGAAGCTTTCTTT
CDR3aa: CASSVERNDMNTEAFF

v_gene: TRBV15
d_gene: TRBD2
abundance: -
j_gene: TRBJ2-1
CDR3nt: TGTGCCACCAGCGAGCGGGAGGGGCGCGATGAGCAGTTCTTC
CDR3aa: CATSEREGRDEQFF

v_gene: TRBV29-1
d_gene: -
abundance: -
j_gene: TRBJ2-7
CDR3nt: TGCAGCGGGAATGACGGGGGCTCCTACGAGCAGTACTTC
CDR3aa: CSGNDGGSYEQYF

v_gene: TRBV7-2
d_gene: -
abundance: once
j_gene: TRBJ2-7
CDR3nt: TGTGCCAGCAGCGCAAGAAGAGGGGGCGAGCAGTACTTC
CDR3aa: CASSARRGGEQYF

v_gene: TRBV27
d_gene: -
abundance: -
j_gene: TRBJ1-1
CDR3nt: TGTGCCAGCAGTTTCGGGGGGGCGAAGGGCACTGAAGCTTTCTTT
CDR3aa: CASSFGGAKGTEAFF

v_gene: TRBV10-3
d_gene: -
abundance: -
j_gene: TRBJ2-7
CDR3nt: TGTGCCACCCTTAGGGGGGCTTGGCACGAGCAGTACTTC
CDR3aa: CATLRGAWHEQYF

v_gene: TRBV28
d_gene: TRBD1
abundance: -
j_gene: TRBJ2-7
CDR3nt: TGTGCCAGCAGTGCACCAGACAGGGGGTTAGGGGACGAGCAGTACTTC
CDR3aa: CASSAPDRGLGDEQYF

v_gene: TRBV29-1
d_gene: -
abundance: -
j_gene: TRBJ2-7
CDR3nt: TGCAGCGTTGAATCGGTCTACAATGAGCAGTACTTC
CDR3aa: CSVESVYNEQYF

v_gene: TRBV7-9
d_gene: TRBD2
abundance: -
j_gene: TRBJ2-5
CDR3nt: TGTGCCAGCAGCTTATCCCCGGGACTAGCGGGAGCCAACCAAGAGACCCAGTACTTC
CDR3aa: CASSLSPGLAGANQETQYF

v_gene: TRBV9
d_gene: TRBD2
abundance: -
j_gene: TRBJ2-7
CDR3nt: TGTGCCAGCAGCGTAGCTTACGGAGCGGGAGTGCACTACGAGCAGTACTTC
CDR3aa: CASSVAYGAGVHYEQYF

v_gene: TRBV14
d_gene: TRBD1
abundance: -
j_gene: TRBJ1-1
CDR3nt: TGTGCCAGCAGCCAACTAACAGGGGAGGCTGAAGCTTTCTTT
CDR3aa: CASSQLTGEAEAFF

v_gene: TRBV27
d_gene: TRBD2
abundance: -
j_gene: TRBJ2-5
CDR3nt: TGTGCCAGCAGTCCCGGGACTACCCTACAAGAGACCCAGTACTTC
CDR3aa: CASSPGTTLQETQYF

v_gene: TRBV20-1
d_gene: -
abundance: -
j_gene: TRBJ1-1
CDR3nt: TGCAGTGCCCTACAAAGGGACGTGGCTTTCTTT
CDR3aa: CSALQRDVAFF

v_gene: TRBV7-9
d_gene: -
abundance: -
j_gene: TRBJ2-2
CDR3nt: TGTGCCGGCAGCTTAGCTGCGAACACCGGGGAGCTGTTTTTT
CDR3aa: CAGSLAANTGELFF

v_gene: TRBV12-3/TRBV12-4
d_gene: -
abundance: -
j_gene: TRBJ2-7
CDR3nt: TGTGCCAGCAGTGCCTCGGGTAGTTTGAGTGGCGAGCAGTACTTC
CDR3aa: CASSASGSLSGEQYF

v_gene: TRBV5-1
d_gene: -
abundance: -
j_gene: TRBJ2-5
CDR3nt: TGCGCCAGCAGCTTGGTGGTGGACCAAGAGACCCAGTACTTC
CDR3aa: CASSLVVDQETQYF

v_gene: TRBV27
d_gene: TRBD1
abundance: once
j_gene: TRBJ2-6
CDR3nt: TGTGCCAGCAGTTTAGAGGGGGCTTATGGGGCCAACGTCCTGACTTTC
CDR3aa: CASSLEGAYGANVLTF

v_gene: TRBV18
d_gene: -
abundance: -
j_gene: TRBJ2-5
CDR3nt: TGTGCCAGCTCACCATTGGCAGAACAAGAGACCCAGTACTTC
CDR3aa: CASSPLAEQETQYF

v_gene: TRBV12-3/TRBV12-4
d_gene: -
abundance: -
j_gene: TRBJ1-6
CDR3nt: TGTGCCAGCAGTTTACAGGGACTTCGTTACTCACCCCTCCACTTT
CDR3aa: CASSLQGLRYSPLHF

v_gene: TRBV29-1
d_gene: -
abundance: few
j_gene: TRBJ1-4
CDR3nt: TGCAGCGTTGATGGGCAGGGATCTAATGAAAAACTGTTTTTT
CDR3aa: CSVDGQGSNEKLFF

v_gene: TRBV4-2
d_gene: TRBD2
abundance: -
j_gene: TRBJ2-7
CDR3nt: TGTGCCAGCAGCCTCTACGCCGGGACTAGGGACGAGCAGTACTTC
CDR3aa: CASSLYAGTRDEQYF

v_gene: TRBV29-1
d_gene: -
abundance: -
j_gene: TRBJ1-2
CDR3nt: TGCAGCGTTGAAGATCGTGGGGTCGTTGAGGCTGGCTACACCTTC
CDR3aa: CSVEDRGVVEAGYTF

v_gene: TRBV2
d_gene: -
abundance: -
j_gene: TRBJ2-3
CDR3nt: TGTGCCAGCAAGCCGTTCGCTAGCACAGATACGCAGTATTTT
CDR3aa: CASKPFASTDTQYF

v_gene: TRBV3-1
d_gene: TRBD2
abundance: few
j_gene: TRBJ2-1
CDR3nt: TGTGCCAGCAGCCACATTCACCCGGGACTAACATACAATGAGCAGTTCTTC
CDR3aa: CASSHIHPGLTYNEQFF

v_gene: TRBV11-2
d_gene: -
abundance: -
j_gene: TRBJ2-7
CDR3nt: TGTGCCACCGGAAAGGCTACCTACGAGCAGTACTTC
CDR3aa: CATGKATYEQYF

v_gene: TRBV27
d_gene: -
abundance: -
j_gene: TRBJ1-2
CDR3nt: TGTGCCAGCAGTCCCGGGCCCCACCCTGGTTATGGCTACACCTTC
CDR3aa: CASSPGPHPGYGYTF

v_gene: TRBV11-2
d_gene: -
abundance: -
j_gene: TRBJ2-5
CDR3nt: TGTGCCAGCAGCCACGGCGCCGGAGTTAGTAGAACGCGATCAGAGACCCAGTACTTC
CDR3aa: CASSHGAGVSRTRSETQYF

v_gene: TRBV4-3
d_gene: TRBD2
abundance: -
j_gene: TRBJ2-1
CDR3nt: TGCGCCAGCAGCCAAGATCTAGGACTAGCGGGGAGTGAGCAGTTCTTC
CDR3aa: CASSQDLGLAGSEQFF

v_gene: TRBV6-6
d_gene: -
abundance: -
j_gene: TRBJ1-5
CDR3nt: TGTGCCAGCACCACACAGGGTTCTCAGCCCCAGCATTTT
CDR3aa: CASTTQGSQPQHF

v_gene: TRBV7-2
d_gene: TRBD1
abundance: many
j_gene: TRBJ2-6
CDR3nt: TGTGCCAGCGCATCAGGGGGCTCTGGGGCCAACGTCCTGACTTTC
CDR3aa: CASASGGSGANVLTF

v_gene: TRBV20-1
d_gene: TRBD1
abundance: once
j_gene: TRBJ2-7
CDR3nt: TGCAGTGTGATTGGGGGGACAGGCGTCTACGAGCAGTACTTC
CDR3aa: CSVIGGTGVYEQYF

v_gene: TRBV5-1
d_gene: TRBD1
abundance: -
j_gene: TRBJ2-5
CDR3nt: TGCGCCAGCAGCTTCAACAGGGGGCCCCAAGAGACCCAGTACTTC
CDR3aa: CASSFNRGPQETQYF

v_gene: TRBV20-1
d_gene: -
abundance: -
j_gene: TRBJ2-3
CDR3nt: TGCAGTGCTAGAGATGGGGGAGCCGGCTGGACAGATACGCAGTATTTT
CDR3aa: CSARDGGAGWTDTQYF

v_gene: TRBV5-8
d_gene: -
abundance: -
j_gene: TRBJ1-5
CDR3nt: TGTGCCAGCAGCAAACGACATATTAGCAATCAGCCCCAGCATTTT
CDR3aa: CASSKRHISNQPQHF

v_gene: TRBV28
d_gene: TRBD2
abundance: many
j_gene: TRBJ2-2
CDR3nt: TGTGCCAGCAGTTTTTCCAGGGAGGGGTTAGAGACCGGGGAGCTGTTTTTT
CDR3aa: CASSFSREGLETGELFF

v_gene: TRBV20-1
d_gene: -
abundance: once
j_gene: TRBJ2-3
CDR3nt: TGCAGTGCTGGAGATCAGGGAGGCACAGATACGCAGTATTTT
CDR3aa: CSAGDQGGTDTQYF

v_gene: TRBV7-2
d_gene: TRBD1
abundance: -
j_gene: TRBJ2-6
CDR3nt: TGTGCCAGCAGCTCACCGGGACAGCCATCTGGGGCCAACGTCCTGACTTTC
CDR3aa: CASSSPGQPSGANVLTF

v_gene: TRBV20-1
d_gene: TRBD2
abundance: -
j_gene: TRBJ2-4
CDR3nt: TGCAGTGCTAATCCGGGACTAGCGGGGGGTCTAAAAGCCAAAAACATTCAGTACTTC
CDR3aa: CSANPGLAGGLKAKNIQYF

v_gene: TRBV5-1
d_gene: -
abundance: -
j_gene: TRBJ1-6
CDR3nt: TGCGCCAGCAGAACGGGGAACTCCTATAATTCACCCCTCCACTTT
CDR3aa: CASRTGNSYNSPLHF

v_gene: TRBV20-1
d_gene: TRBD1
abundance: -
j_gene: TRBJ2-5
CDR3nt: TGCAGTGCTAGAGATGGTGGGACAGCCTTAGGGACCCAGTACTTC
CDR3aa: CSARDGGTALGTQYF

v_gene: TRBV7-2
d_gene: -
abundance: once
j_gene: TRBJ1-1
CDR3nt: TGTGCCAGCAGCGGCGGGACGACGGGCACTGAAGCTTTCTTT
CDR3aa: CASSGGTTGTEAFF

v_gene: TRBV5-1
d_gene: -
abundance: once
j_gene: TRBJ2-6
CDR3nt: TGCGCCAGCACCAACAGGGATACCTCTGGGGCCAACGTCCTGACTTTC
CDR3aa: CASTNRDTSGANVLTF

v_gene: TRBV4-3
d_gene: -
abundance: -
j_gene: TRBJ2-7
CDR3nt: TGCGCCAACAGCGACACGGGACACCCTTACGAGCAGTACTTC
CDR3aa: CANSDTGHPYEQYF

v_gene: TRBV6-6
d_gene: TRBD1
abundance: -
j_gene: TRBJ2-6
CDR3nt: TGTGCCAGCAGGTTCACAGGGGATTCTGGGGCCAACGTCCTGACTTTC
CDR3aa: CASRFTGDSGANVLTF